The present T cell receptor beta chain was sequenced within a study of cytomegalovirus exposure and HLA in healthy donors. The wider study: An early data release held tens of millions of unique TCRs from HLA-typed donors.

Vbeta (60) and Jbeta (13) primers were used in the PCR. Repertoires were generated with immunoSEQ multiplex PCR, while TCRdb's copy carries only in-frame clones and drops some. The profile shows about 94,000 clones, more than 75% of them singletons. The CDR3 totals 15 residues. The germline V and J ends were trimmed by 5 bases and 6 bases, with 17 bases remaining between them. The V gene's germline CDR1 is SGHAT and CDR2 FQDESV (reference sequence). The specimen sequenced was PBMCs. V usage is TRBV11-1 and J usage is TRBJ2-1, with D possibly matching TRBD2 (7 bases). The clonotype originates from a human donor in good health. The CDR3 coding sequence is TGTGCCAGCAGCCCTGGACTAGGGGGGGTCAATGAGCAGTTCTTC. Translating it yields CASSPGLGGVNEQFF.